This T cell receptor beta chain comes out of a study of T cell repertoires in aging, cancer and after chemotherapy. Across the study: Paired samples before and after chemotherapy came from glioblastoma patients receiving temozolomide-based therapy. About 9 million TCR reads made up the full dataset.

This clonotype is hyperexpanded by share. No antigen is known for it. Multiplex touch-down PCR with TRB-A/B primers amplified rearranged V-D-J TRB sequences. TCRdb reprocessed the multiplex PCR reads with MiXCR, giving one entry per CDR3 protein. The sample holds hundreds of distinct CDR3 sequences, 30% to 45% seen once. Study-wide results and limits: Compared with age-matched healthy donors, untreated hematological or solid cancer patients showed higher blood TCR clonality.

TCR beta rearrangements were amplified from peripheral blood genomic DNA. CDR1 is SGHTA and CDR2 is FQGNSA in the germline V gene. The CDR3 runs 15 residues. After removal of 5 bases from V and 4 bases from J, the junction contained 9 bases not matched to a gene. The J gene is TRBJ1-2, the V gene TRBV7-2, with 8 nucleotides matching TRBD1. Sample: blood. This sequence was found in a human donor with a solid tumor. CDR3 DNA: TGTGCCAGCAGCCCCACGCAGGGGGCAAGCTATGGCTACACCTTC. It is translated as CASSPTQGASYGYTF.